This TCR beta chain was documented in a study of shared clonotypes between healthy human individuals. Study-wide context: CD4 naive cells filled three plates per donor, CD4 memory three, CD8 naive two and CD8 memory one.

Generated by immunoSEQ multiplex PCR, the TCRdb table keeps only in-frame clones and is missing some. The data contain 1.5 million to 1.9 million clones, approximately 98% of them singletons. The receptor comes from a young man in good health. Sequencing used naive CD4+ T cells sorted from blood. Subset denoted: CD45RA+ positively selected.

The CDR3 loop is CSSGRATDTQYF. DNA for the CDR3: TGCAGTAGCGGGAGGGCGACAGATACGCAGTATTTT. The chain is built from TRBV29-1 and TRBJ2-3, with TRBD2 identical over 11 bases. Germline CDR1 is SQVTM and CDR2 is ANQGSEA. This CDR3 comprises 12 residues.